Below, 6 T cell receptor beta chains from the same sample are listed, as sequenced in a study of blood T cell repertoires in COVID-19. Data came from immunoSEQ multiplex PCR; TCRdb stores just in-frame clones and leaves some out. The sample holds roughly 360,000 clones; more than 75% are singletons and the top ten take under 1.5%. Sequencing was performed on PBMCs or T cells enriched from blood (not recorded which). Every receptor here comes from a man under 40 who had recovered from COVID-19.

V usage is TRBV20-1 and J usage is TRBJ1-2; the D gene is possibly TRBD1 (6 bases). The germline gives CDR1 DFQATT, CDR2 SNEGSKA (reference sequence). This CDR3 is 11 amino acids long. Trimming took off 4 bases at V and 8 bases at J, with 11 bases between the two ends. The CDR3 DNA follows: TGCAGTGCTATAGCAGGGGCCGGCTACACCTTC. Translated: CSAIAGAGYTF.

The chain couples TRBV5-1 to TRBJ1-1; D not certain. Trimming shortened V by 0 bases and J by 7 bases, and 10 bases separated the two germline ends. Looked up from germline, CDR1 is SGHRS and CDR2 is YFSETQ. The CDR3 contains 13 residues. The CDR3 region has the DNA TGCGCCAGCAGCTTGGATCGGGAATTTGAAGCTTTCTTT. Protein: CASSLDREFEAFF.

CDR3 sequence reads: CASSLGRGAHSPLHF. CDR3 DNA: TGTGCCAGCAGCTTGGGGCGGGGGGCGCATTCACCCCTCCACTTT. The chain uses TRBV5-6 and TRBJ1-6; perhaps TRBD1 as D (6 bases). The germline gives CDR1 SGHDT, CDR2 YYEEEE. With 0 bases removed from V and 8 bases from J, the gap between germline ends came to 12 bases. The CDR3 runs 15 residues.

J is TRBJ1-6 and V is TRBV18; TRBD1 aligns across 8 bases. Germline trimming cut 5 bases from V and 3 bases from J; bases unmatched to any gene: 6. This CDR3 is 16 amino acids long. Per the germline V gene, CDR1 is KGHSH and CDR2 is LQKENI. The CDR3 protein is CASSSGQGHYNSPLHF. CDR3 sequence (DNA): TGTGCCAGCTCATCCGGACAGGGTCACTATAATTCACCCCTCCACTTT. The whole variable domain, filled in from reference TRBV18 and TRBJ1-6, reads NAGVMQNPRHLVRRRGQEARLRCSPMKGHSHVYWYRQLPEEGLKFMVYLQKENIIDESGMPKERFSAEFPKEGPSILRIQQVVRGDSAAYFCASSSGQGHYNSPLHFGNGTRLTVT.

Concerning this clone: Mismatch with germline at one junction end may stem from a read error. The V and J genes are TRBV15 and TRBJ1-6, with a possible D match to TRBD1 (6 bases). CDR3 length: 14 amino acids. Germline assignment: CDR1 LNHNV and CDR2 YYDKDF (reference sequence). CDR3 in DNA: TGTGCCACCGGCAGGGACATTAATAATTCACCCCTCCACTTT. This translates into CATGRDINNSPLHF.

In DNA, the CDR3 is TGTGCCAGCAGCCAAGATATTTACGCCCAGGGGCAAGAGACCCAGTACTTC. The encoded protein is CASSQDIYAQGQETQYF. J is TRBJ2-5 and V is TRBV3-1 (or the pseudogene TRBV3-2); D perhaps matches TRBD1 (6 bases). CDR3 size: 17 residues. Germline V gene lookup returns CDR1 LGHDT and CDR2 YNNKEL (reference sequence). V shed 0 bases and J shed 2 bases, with 16 bases lying between them.